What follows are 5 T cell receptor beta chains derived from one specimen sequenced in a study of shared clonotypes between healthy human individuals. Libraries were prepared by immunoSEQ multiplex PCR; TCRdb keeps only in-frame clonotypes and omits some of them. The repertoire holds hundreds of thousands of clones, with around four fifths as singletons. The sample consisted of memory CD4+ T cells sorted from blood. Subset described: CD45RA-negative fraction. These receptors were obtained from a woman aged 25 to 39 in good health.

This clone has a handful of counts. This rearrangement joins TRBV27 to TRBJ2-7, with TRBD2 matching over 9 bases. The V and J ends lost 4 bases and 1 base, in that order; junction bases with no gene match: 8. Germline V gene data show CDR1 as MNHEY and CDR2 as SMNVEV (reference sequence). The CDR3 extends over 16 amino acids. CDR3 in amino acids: CASSWGLAAGSYEQYF. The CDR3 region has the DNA TGTGCCAGCAGTTGGGGACTAGCAGCAGGTTCCTACGAGCAGTACTTC.

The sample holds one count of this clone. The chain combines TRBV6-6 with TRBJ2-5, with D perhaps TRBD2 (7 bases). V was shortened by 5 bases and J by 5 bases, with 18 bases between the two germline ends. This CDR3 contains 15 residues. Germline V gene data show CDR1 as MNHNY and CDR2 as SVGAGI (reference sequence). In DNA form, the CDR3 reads TGTGCCAGCAGTATGTGGGGGGGGGCCCGGGAGACCCAGTACTTC. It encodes CASSMWGGARETQYF.

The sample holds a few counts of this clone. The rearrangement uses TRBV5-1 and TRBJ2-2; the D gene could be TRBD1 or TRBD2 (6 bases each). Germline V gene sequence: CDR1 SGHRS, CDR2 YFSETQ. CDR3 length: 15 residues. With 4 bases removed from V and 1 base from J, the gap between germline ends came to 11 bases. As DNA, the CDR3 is TGCGCCAGCAGCGCGGGACACGAGAACACCGGGGAGCTGTTTTTT. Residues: CASSAGHENTGELFF.

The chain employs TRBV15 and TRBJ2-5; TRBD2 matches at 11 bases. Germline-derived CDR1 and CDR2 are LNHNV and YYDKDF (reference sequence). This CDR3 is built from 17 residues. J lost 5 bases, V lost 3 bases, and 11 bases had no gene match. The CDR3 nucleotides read TGTGCCACCAGCAGGGGCATGACTAGCGGGATAGGGGAGACCCAGTACTTC. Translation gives CATSRGMTSGIGETQYF.

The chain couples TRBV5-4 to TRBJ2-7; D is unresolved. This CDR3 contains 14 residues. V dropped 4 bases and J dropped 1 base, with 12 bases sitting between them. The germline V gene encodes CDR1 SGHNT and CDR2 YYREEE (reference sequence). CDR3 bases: TGTGCCAGCAGCCTTGGATTTGGTTCCTACGAGCAGTACTTC. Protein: CASSLGFGSYEQYF.